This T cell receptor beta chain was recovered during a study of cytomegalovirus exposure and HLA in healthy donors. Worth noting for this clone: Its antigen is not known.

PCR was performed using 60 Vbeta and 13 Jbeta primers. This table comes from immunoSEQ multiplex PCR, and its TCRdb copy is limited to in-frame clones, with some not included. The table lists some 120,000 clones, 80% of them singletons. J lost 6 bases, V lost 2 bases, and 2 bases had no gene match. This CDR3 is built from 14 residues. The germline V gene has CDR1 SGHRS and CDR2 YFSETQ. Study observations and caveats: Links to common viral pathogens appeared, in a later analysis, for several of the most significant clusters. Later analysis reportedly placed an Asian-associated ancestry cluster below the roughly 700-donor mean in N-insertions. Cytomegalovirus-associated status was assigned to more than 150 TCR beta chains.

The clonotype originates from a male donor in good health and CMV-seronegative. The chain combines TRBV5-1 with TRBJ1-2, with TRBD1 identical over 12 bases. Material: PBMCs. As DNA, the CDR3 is TGCGCCAGCAGCTTCGGGACAGGGGGCGATGGCTACACCTTC. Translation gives CASSFGTGGDGYTF.